This passage covers 5 T cell receptor beta chains from one sample sequenced in a study of CD8+CD57+ T cells in acquired aplastic anemia. Researchers used genomic DNA as the template to profile TCR beta VDJ and CDR3. Using its own MiXCR run on the reads, TCRdb lists one record per CDR3 protein. Of about 98,000 distinct CDR3 sequences in the sample, 65% to 70% are singletons; the top ten hold roughly two thirds. Sequencing involved patients with CD8+CD57+ cell expansion previously shown by flow cytometry. Sample: sorted CD4+, CD8+, or CD8+CD57+ T cells (not recorded which) from PBMCs. The receptors here all came from a human donor with aplastic anemia.

This chain uses TRBV19 with TRBJ2-1; the match to TRBD2 covers 8 bases. V lost 2 bases and J lost 7; bases outside the gene matches: 10. The CDR3 covers 16 residues. In germline, CDR1 is LNHDA, CDR2 SQIVND (reference sequence). This CDR3 is CASSILAGGFVNEQFF. CDR3 bases: TGTGCCAGTAGTATACTGGCGGGAGGCTTTGTGAATGAGCAGTTCTTC. The whole variable domain, remainder taken from reference TRBV19 and TRBJ2-1, is DGGITQSPKYLFRKEGQNVTLSCEQNLNHDAMYWYRQDPGQGLRLIYYSQIVNDFQKGDIAEGYSVSREKKESFPLTVTSAQKNPTAFYLCASSILAGGFVNEQFFGPGTRLTVL.

The chain recombines TRBV19 with TRBJ2-3, with 8 bases fitting TRBD1. Germline V lookup: CDR1 LNHDA, CDR2 SQIVND (reference sequence). CDR3 size: 15 residues. V dropped 3 bases and J dropped 3; count of bases not matched to a gene: 5. CDR3 amino acids: CASSIGDRSTDTQYF. As DNA, the CDR3 is TGTGCCAGTAGTATTGGGGACAGGTCTACAGATACGCAGTATTTT.

The chain uses TRBV5-1 and TRBJ2-7; 8 bases map to TRBD2. The CDR3 is 15 residues long. V was clipped by 4 bases and J by 1 base; unmatched bases: 7. Looked up from germline, CDR1 is SGHRS and CDR2 is YFSETQ. CDR3 sequence (DNA): TGCGCCAGCAGCCCGGGGGGGCAGTCTTCCTACGAGCAGTACTTC. It codes for CASSPGGQSSYEQYF.

The chain is built from TRBV20-1 and TRBJ2-7, with D uncertain. The CDR3 runs 11 residues. V was cut by 5 bases and J by 3 bases, with 8 bases left in between. CDR1 is DFQATT, CDR2 SNEGSKA, per germline (reference sequence). The CDR3 loop is CSAPLYYEQYF. The CDR3 coding sequence is TGCAGTGCTCCTCTATACTACGAGCAGTACTTC.

The chain recombines TRBV20-1 with TRBJ2-7; 10 nucleotides align to TRBD2. Trimming cost V 1 base and J 7 bases; bases outside gene matches: 7. CDR1 is DFQATT, CDR2 SNEGSKA, per germline (reference sequence). This CDR3 comprises 14 residues. For the CDR3, the DNA is TGCAGTGCTAGAGGGACTAGCGGACCAGGGGAGCAGTACTTC. Encoded protein: CSARGTSGPGEQYF.